The 11 T cell receptor beta chains given below trace back to one sample, sequenced in a study of Graves' ophthalmopathy and Graves' hyperthyroidism. Amplified material comprised TCR beta CDR3 regions derived from RNA transcripts. A first-round RT-PCR used HTBI primers, followed by a second-round multiplex PCR. TCRdb analysed the multiplex PCR reads with MiXCR anew, one entry per CDR3 protein. The sample carries around 1,000,000 distinct CDR3 sequences, about two fifths recorded once. The sample taken for sequencing was peripheral blood or thyroid tissue (not recorded which). The receptors originated from an adult man with Graves' hyperthyroidism.

Concerning this clonotype: The junction departs from the called germline gene at one end, perhaps through a read error. The chain links TRBV29-1 to TRBJ2-7; D might be TRBD2 (5 bases). This CDR3 spans 12 amino acids. Germline loops: CDR1 SQVTM, CDR2 ANQGSEA. CDR3 sequence: CSIERGPYEQYF. In nucleotides, the CDR3 is TGCAGCATTGAACGAGGGCCCTACGAGCAGTACTTC.

The rearrangement links TRBV7-2 to TRBJ2-7; possible D gene TRBD2, 6 bases. The germline V and J ends were trimmed by 5 bases and 7 bases, with 24 bases remaining between them. The CDR3 has 16 residues. The germline V gene has CDR1 SGHTA and CDR2 FQGNSA. CDR3 amino acids: CASSHGDSGPLGEQYF. The CDR3 nucleotides are TGTGCCAGCAGCCACGGTGATAGCGGCCCCTTAGGGGAGCAGTACTTC.

This clonotype was counted between two and nine times. The J gene is TRBJ2-5, the V gene TRBV3-1; D is ambiguous. This CDR3 is built from 14 residues. Germline V CDR1 and CDR2: LGHDT, YNNKEL (reference sequence). V lost 3 bases and J 1 base, leaving 9 bases between the germline ends. The chain's CDR3 is CASSHWSSQETQYF. Here the CDR3 DNA reads TGTGCCAGCAGCCATTGGAGCTCCCAAGAGACCCAGTACTTC.

This chain links TRBV6-1 with TRBJ1-5, with D perhaps TRBD1 (5 bases). V shed 5 bases and J shed 4 bases, with 15 bases lying between them. Germline values: CDR1 MNHNS, CDR2 SASEGT. This CDR3 has 15 amino acids. CDR3: CASSPKLGENQPQHF. Written as DNA, the CDR3 is TGTGCCAGCAGTCCCAAACTGGGGGAGAATCAGCCCCAGCATTTT.

This clonotype was counted a few times. A much larger clone lies a single base off, so this may be a read error. The gene calls are TRBV20-1 and TRBJ1-2; D is ambiguous. The CDR3 has 12 amino acids. Germline V gives CDR1 DFQATT, CDR2 SNEGSKA (reference sequence). Trimming shortened V by 6 bases and J by 2 bases, and 10 bases separated the two germline ends. The chain's CDR3 is CSARVRNYGYTF. As DNA, the CDR3 is TGCAGTGCCCGTGTTAGGAACTATGGCTACACCTTC.

In its sample, this clonotype was seen many times. The rearrangement links TRBV7-9 to TRBJ2-7, with D tentatively TRBD1 (5 bases). This CDR3 is built from 14 residues. Trimming removed 5 bases from V and 3 bases from J, with 14 bases in between. Germline V gene data show CDR1 as SEHNR and CDR2 as FQNEAQ (reference sequence). CDR3 nucleotides: TGTGCCAGCAGCCCTGGACATCCAGACTACGAGCAGTACTTC. As protein: CASSPGHPDYEQYF.

This rearrangement joins TRBV29-1 to TRBJ1-1; D call uncertain. V lost 8 bases and J lost 1, with 8 bases in between. Germline V CDR1 and CDR2: SQVTM, ANQGSEA. The CDR3 totals 11 residues. The CDR3 loop is CSHTGNTEAFF. The CDR3 DNA is TGCAGCCACACGGGGAACACTGAAGCTTTCTTT.

In its sample, this clonotype was seen many times. V usage is TRBV9 and J usage is TRBJ1-3; no definite D call. CDR1 is SGDLS, CDR2 YYNGEE, per germline. The CDR3 spans 14 residues. Trimming stripped 0 bases from V and 4 bases from J, with 8 bases between. Here the CDR3 DNA reads TGTGCCAGCAGCGTAGACGCGGGAGGAAACACCATATATTTT. It translates to CASSVDAGGNTIYF. Together with reference TRBV9 and TRBJ1-3, the CDR3 gives the full variable domain: DSGVTQTPKHLITATGQRVTLRCSPRSGDLSVYWYQQSLDQGLQFLIQYYNGEERAKGNILERFSAQQFPDLHSELNLSSLELGDSALYFCASSVDAGGNTIYFGEGSWLTVV.

This clonotype showed up many times. The V and J genes are TRBV20-1 and TRBJ2-7, with D possibly matching TRBD1 (5 bases). The CDR3 spans 13 residues. Germline values: CDR1 DFQATT, CDR2 SNEGSKA (reference sequence). V was trimmed by 0 bases and J by 8 bases, leaving 14 bases between them. DNA of the CDR3: TGCAGTGCTAGAGAGGAACAGGCCCTGCAGCAGTACTTC. Amino acids: CSAREEQALQQYF.

The chain employs TRBV7-2 and TRBJ2-3; D is perhaps TRBD2 (5 bases). The CDR3 is 14 residues long. From germline, CDR1 is SGHTA and CDR2 FQGNSA. The germline V and J ends were trimmed by 4 bases and 2 bases, with 10 bases remaining between them. The CDR3 is CASSSGSYTDTQYF. As DNA, the CDR3 is TGTGCCAGCAGCTCGGGGTCTTACACAGATACGCAGTATTTT.

This chain uses TRBV4-1 with TRBJ1-5; D is unclear. The length of the CDR3 is 15 residues. The V end lost 2 bases, the J end lost 5 bases, and 13 bases lay between the germline ends. Germline CDR1 MGHRA, CDR2 YSYEKL. The CDR3 loop is CASSQRTDGDQPQHF. The CDR3 nucleotides read TGCGCCAGCAGCCAAAGGACGGACGGTGATCAGCCCCAGCATTTT.